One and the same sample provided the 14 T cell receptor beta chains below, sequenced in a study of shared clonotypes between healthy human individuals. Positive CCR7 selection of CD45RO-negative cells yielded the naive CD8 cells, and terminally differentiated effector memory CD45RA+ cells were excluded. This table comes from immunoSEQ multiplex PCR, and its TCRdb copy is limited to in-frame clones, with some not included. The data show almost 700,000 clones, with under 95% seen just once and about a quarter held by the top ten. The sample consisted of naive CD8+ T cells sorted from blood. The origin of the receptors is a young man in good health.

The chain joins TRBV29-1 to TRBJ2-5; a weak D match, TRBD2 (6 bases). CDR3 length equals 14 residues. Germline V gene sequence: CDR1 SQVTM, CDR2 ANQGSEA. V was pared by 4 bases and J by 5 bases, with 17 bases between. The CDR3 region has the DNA TGCAGCGTTGTTAGCGGAGCAAGCGGGGAGACCCAGTACTTC. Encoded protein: CSVVSGASGETQYF.

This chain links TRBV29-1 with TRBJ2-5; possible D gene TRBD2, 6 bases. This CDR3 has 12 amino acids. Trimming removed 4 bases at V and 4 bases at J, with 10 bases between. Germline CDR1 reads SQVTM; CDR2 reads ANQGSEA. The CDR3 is CSVGRGGETQYF. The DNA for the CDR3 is TGCAGCGTTGGTAGGGGAGGAGAGACCCAGTACTTC.

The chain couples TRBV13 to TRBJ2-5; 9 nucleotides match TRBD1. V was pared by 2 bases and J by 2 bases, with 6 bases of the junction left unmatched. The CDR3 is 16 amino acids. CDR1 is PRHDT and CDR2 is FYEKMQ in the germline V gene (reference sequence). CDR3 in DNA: TGTGCCAGCAGCTTATCCGGGACAGGGTATCAAGAGACCCAGTACTTC. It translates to CASSLSGTGYQETQYF.

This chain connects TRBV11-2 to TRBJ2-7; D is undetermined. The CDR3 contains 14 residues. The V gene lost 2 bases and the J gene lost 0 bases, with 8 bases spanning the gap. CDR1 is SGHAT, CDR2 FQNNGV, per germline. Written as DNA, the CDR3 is TGTGCCAGCAGCTTAACCATTAGCTCCTACGAGCAGTACTTC. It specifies CASSLTISSYEQYF.

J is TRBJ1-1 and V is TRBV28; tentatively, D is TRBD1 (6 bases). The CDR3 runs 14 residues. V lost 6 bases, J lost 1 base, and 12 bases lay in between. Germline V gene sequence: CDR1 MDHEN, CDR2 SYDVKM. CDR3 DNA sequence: TGTGCCAGCAGCTCTGACAGGCCGAACACTGAAGCTTTCTTT. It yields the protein CASSSDRPNTEAFF. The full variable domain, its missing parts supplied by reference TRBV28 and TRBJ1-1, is DVKVTQSSRYLVKRTGEKVFLECVQDMDHENMFWYRQDPGLGLRLIYFSYDVKMKEKGDIPEGYSVSREKKERFSLILESASTNQTSMYLCASSSDRPNTEAFFGQGTRLTVV.

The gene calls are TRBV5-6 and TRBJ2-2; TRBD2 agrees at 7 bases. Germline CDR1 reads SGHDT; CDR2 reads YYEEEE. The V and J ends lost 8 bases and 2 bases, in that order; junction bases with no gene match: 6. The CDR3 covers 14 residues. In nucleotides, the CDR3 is TGTGCCAGACGAGCGGGGTATAACACCGGGGAGCTGTTTTTT. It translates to CARRAGYNTGELFF.

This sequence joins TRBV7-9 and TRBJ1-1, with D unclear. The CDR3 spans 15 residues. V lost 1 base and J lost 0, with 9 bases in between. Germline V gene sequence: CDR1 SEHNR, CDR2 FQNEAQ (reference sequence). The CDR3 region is CASSLELGLNTEAFF. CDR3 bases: TGTGCCAGCAGCTTAGAGCTGGGGTTGAACACTGAAGCTTTCTTT. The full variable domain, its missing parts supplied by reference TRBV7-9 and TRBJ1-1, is DTGVSQNPRHKITKRGQNVTFRCDPISEHNRLYWYRQTLGQGPEFLTYFQNEAQLEKSRLLSDRFSAERPKGSFSTLEIQRTEQGDSAMYLCASSLELGLNTEAFFGQGTRLTVV.

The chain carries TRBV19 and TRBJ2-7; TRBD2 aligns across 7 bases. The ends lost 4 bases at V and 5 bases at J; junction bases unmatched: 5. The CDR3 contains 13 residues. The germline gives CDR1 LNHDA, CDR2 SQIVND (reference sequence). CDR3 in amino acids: CASSSGSSNEQYF. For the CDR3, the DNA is TGTGCCAGTAGTAGCGGGAGTTCCAACGAGCAGTACTTC.

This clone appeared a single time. CDR3 amino acids: CASSLAPDASYNEQFF. DNA for the CDR3: TGTGCCAGCAGCTTAGCCCCAGACGCCTCCTACAATGAGCAGTTCTTC. The chain joins TRBV11-2 to TRBJ2-1; no clear D gene. Germline CDR1 and CDR2: SGHAT and FQNNGV. V lost 1 base and J lost 0, with 10 bases in between. The CDR3 loop spans 16 amino acids.

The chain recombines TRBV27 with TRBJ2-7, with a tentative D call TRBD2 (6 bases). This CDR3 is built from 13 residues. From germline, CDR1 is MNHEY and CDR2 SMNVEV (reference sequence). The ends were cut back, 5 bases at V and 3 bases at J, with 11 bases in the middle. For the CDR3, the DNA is TGTGCCAGCAGTGGAGGGCCGTTCTACGAGCAGTACTTC. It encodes CASSGGPFYEQYF.

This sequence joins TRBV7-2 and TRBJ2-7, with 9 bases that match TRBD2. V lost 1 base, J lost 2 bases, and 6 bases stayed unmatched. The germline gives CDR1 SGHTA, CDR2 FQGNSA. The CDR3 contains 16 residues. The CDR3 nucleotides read TGTGCCAGCAGCTTAGATTGGACTAGCGTAACCTACGAGCAGTACTTC. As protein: CASSLDWTSVTYEQYF.

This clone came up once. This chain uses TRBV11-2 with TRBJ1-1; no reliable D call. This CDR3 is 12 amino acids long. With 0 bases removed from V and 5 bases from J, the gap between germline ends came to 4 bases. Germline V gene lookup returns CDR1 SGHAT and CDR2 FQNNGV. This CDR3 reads CASSLDNTEAFF. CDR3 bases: TGTGCCAGCAGCTTAGATAATACTGAAGCTTTCTTT.

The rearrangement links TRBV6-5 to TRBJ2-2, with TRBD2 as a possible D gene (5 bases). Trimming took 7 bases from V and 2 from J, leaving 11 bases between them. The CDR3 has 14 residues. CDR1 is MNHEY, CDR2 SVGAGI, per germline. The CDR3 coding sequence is TGTGCCAGCACCGGACGGGAAAACACCGGGGAGCTGTTTTTT. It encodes CASTGRENTGELFF.

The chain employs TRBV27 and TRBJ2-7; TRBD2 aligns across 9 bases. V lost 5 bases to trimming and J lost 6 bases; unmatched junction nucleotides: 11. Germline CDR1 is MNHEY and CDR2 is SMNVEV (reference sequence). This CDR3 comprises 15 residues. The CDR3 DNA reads TGTGCCAGCAGTCCCGTCGGAGCGGGAGGCATCGAGCAGTACTTC. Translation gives CASSPVGAGGIEQYF.